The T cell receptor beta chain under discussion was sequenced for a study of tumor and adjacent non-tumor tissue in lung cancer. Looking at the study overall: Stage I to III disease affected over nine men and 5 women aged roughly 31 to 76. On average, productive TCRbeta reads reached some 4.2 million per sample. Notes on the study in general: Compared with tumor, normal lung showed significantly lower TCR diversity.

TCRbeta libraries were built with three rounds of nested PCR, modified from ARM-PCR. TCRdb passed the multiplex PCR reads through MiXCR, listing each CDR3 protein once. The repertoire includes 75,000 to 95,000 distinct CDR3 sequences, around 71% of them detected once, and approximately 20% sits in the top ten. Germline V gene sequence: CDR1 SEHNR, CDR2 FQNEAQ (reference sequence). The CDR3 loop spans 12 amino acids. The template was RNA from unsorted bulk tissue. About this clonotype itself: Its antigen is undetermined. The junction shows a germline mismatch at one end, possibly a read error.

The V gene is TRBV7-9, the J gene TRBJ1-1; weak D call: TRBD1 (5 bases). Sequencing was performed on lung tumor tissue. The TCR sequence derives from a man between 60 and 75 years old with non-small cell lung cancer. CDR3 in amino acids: CASSSRGTETFF. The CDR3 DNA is TGTGCCAGCAGCTCCCGGGGGACTGAAACTTTCTTT. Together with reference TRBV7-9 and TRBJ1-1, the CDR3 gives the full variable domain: DTGVSQNPRHKITKRGQNVTFRCDPISEHNRLYWYRQTLGQGPEFLTYFQNEAQLEKSRLLSDRFSAERPKGSFSTLEIQRTEQGDSAMYLCASSSRGTETFFGQGTRLTVV.